The 14 T cell receptor beta chains reported below all come from one sample, sequenced in a study of beta chain features in type 1 diabetes (dated 2018 in TCRdb). The full study reports these points: In all four CD4+ subsets, TCRB CDR3 length was moderately but significantly shorter in type 1 diabetes patients.

These receptors have no identified antigens. The receptor library was made with the immunoSEQ multiplex PCR assay. The entire amount of isolated RNA was reverse transcribed using the High Capacity cDNA Reverse Transcription Kit, so the sequenced TCRB transcripts were expressed ones. The clones in this table, taken by TCRdb from immuneACCESS, are in-frame only. Not every clone is retained; where verified, under half of the shortfall comes from an unresolved V gene, and the cause of the rest is unknown. Across this sample there are about 340,000 clones, with approximately 13% seen only once. Jointly, the top ten make up about 0.015% of the sample. The sequenced sample consisted of naive CD4+ T cells from blood. The meaning of the sample's cell subset or site label: true naive CD4+ T cells. These receptors were taken from a woman younger than 35 with type 1 diabetes.

This chain connects TRBV7-2 to TRBJ2-2, with 7 positions matching TRBD2. The ends lost 1 base at V and 1 base at J; junction bases unmatched: 6. Germline lookup yields CDR1 SGHTA and CDR2 FQGNSA. This CDR3 is built from 17 residues. The DNA of the CDR3 is TGTGCCAGCAGCTTAGGGTTTCGCGGGAGGAACACCGGGGAGCTGTTTTTT. Translated, it gives CASSLGFRGRNTGELFF.

The chain uses TRBV7-2 and TRBJ2-7; D is uncertain. Trimming took off 4 bases at V and 0 bases at J, with 7 bases between the two ends. CDR3 size: 13 residues. Germline values: CDR1 SGHTA, CDR2 FQGNSA. In nucleotides, the CDR3 is TGTGCCAGCAGCTCCTCCCTCTCCTACGAGCAGTACTTC. Translated, it gives CASSSSLSYEQYF.

This sequence joins TRBV5-1 and TRBJ2-7; TRBD2 agrees at 13 bases. This CDR3 has 16 amino acids. The V gene's germline CDR1 is SGHRS and CDR2 YFSETQ. V shed 4 bases and J 2 bases; nucleotides not matched to a gene: 6. The CDR3 nucleotides read TGCGCCAGCAGCCCAGGACTAGCGGGGGCCGCCTACGAGCAGTACTTC. Encoded protein: CASSPGLAGAAYEQYF.

This clone was detected a few times. V usage is TRBV5-6 and J usage is TRBJ2-5, with 7 bases that match TRBD1. The germline V gene encodes CDR1 SGHDT and CDR2 YYEEEE. With 3 bases clipped from V and 4 bases from J, the junction kept 9 bases outside the gene matches. The CDR3 is made up of 15 amino acids. CDR3 DNA sequence: TGTGCCAGCAGCTCTAGAGACAGGGTAGGAGAGACCCAGTACTTC. It yields the protein CASSSRDRVGETQYF.

The J gene is TRBJ2-1, the V gene TRBV27; TRBD2 matches 14 bases. The CDR3 runs 16 residues. CDR1 is MNHEY, CDR2 SMNVEV, per germline (reference sequence). After removal of 6 bases from V and 4 bases from J, the junction contained 5 bases not matched to a gene. This chain's CDR3 is CASRRLAGGVYNEQFF. The CDR3 DNA reads as TGTGCCAGCAGACGACTAGCGGGAGGGGTTTACAATGAGCAGTTCTTC.

The table lists this clone with a few counts. The chain has TRBV7-2 and TRBJ2-3, with D possibly being TRBD2 (5 bases). Germline CDR1 and CDR2: SGHTA and FQGNSA. The length of the CDR3 is 18 residues. The V end was cut by 5 bases, the J end by 6 bases, with 27 bases between. CDR3 amino acids: CASSLREKLTQQRDTQYF. CDR3 DNA sequence: TGTGCCAGCAGCCTTAGGGAGAAACTGACCCAACAACGGGATACGCAGTATTTT.

The rearrangement links TRBV30 to TRBJ1-2, with D perhaps matching TRBD1 (6 bases). The CDR3 extends over 12 amino acids. Germline lookup yields CDR1 GTSNPN and CDR2 SVGIG (reference sequence). The V and J ends lost 3 bases and 8 bases respectively, with 13 bases between them. CDR3 amino acids: CAWRGGGGGYTF. CDR3 sequence (DNA): TGTGCCTGGAGAGGCGGGGGCGGCGGCTACACCTTC.

The J gene is TRBJ2-1, the V gene TRBV10-3; 9 bases agree with TRBD2. The V gene end was trimmed by 10 bases and the J gene end by 2 bases; junction bases not matched to a gene: 9. This CDR3 has 15 residues. Germline assignment: CDR1 ENHRY and CDR2 SYGVKD. The CDR3 protein is CATRTSDRTYNEQFF. The DNA of the CDR3 is TGTGCCACCCGGACTAGCGACCGCACCTACAATGAGCAGTTCTTC.

V and J are TRBV30 and TRBJ2-1; D is ambiguous. Per the germline V gene, CDR1 is GTSNPN and CDR2 is SVGIG (reference sequence). The CDR3 totals 13 residues. Trimming removed 0 bases from V and 7 bases from J, with 10 bases in between. The CDR3 loop reads CAWSVISRNEQFF. CDR3 sequence (DNA): TGTGCCTGGAGTGTAATTAGCCGGAATGAGCAGTTCTTC.

This clone was seen more than once but under ten times. One end of the junction fails to match germline, which may point to a read error. The chain couples TRBV7-6 to TRBJ2-3; 14 bases match TRBD2. This CDR3 has 16 amino acids. CDR1 and CDR2 from the germline V gene are SGHVS and FNYEAQ. DNA of the CDR3: TGTGCCAGCAGTTTAGGGACTAGCGGGAGTTCAGATACGCAGTATTTT. Its protein is CASSLGTSGSSDTQYF.

This clone was seen only a few times. J is TRBJ1-5 and V is TRBV6-5; 7 bases are a match to TRBD1. CDR1 MNHEY and CDR2 SVGAGI come from the germline V gene. The junction had 6 bases not matched to a gene; V was cut back by 5 bases and J by 2 bases. The CDR3 runs 15 residues. The CDR3 DNA reads as TGTGCCAGCAGTGGGAGGACAGGTCGCAATCAGCCCCAGCATTTT. Translated: CASSGRTGRNQPQHF.

This clone was found a few times. V usage is TRBV20-1 and J usage is TRBJ2-1; D is possibly TRBD2 (5 bases). Trimming took off 6 bases at V and 9 bases at J, with 12 bases between the two ends. Germline V gene lookup returns CDR1 DFQATT and CDR2 SNEGSKA (reference sequence). The CDR3 loop spans 11 amino acids. The CDR3 DNA follows: TGCAGTGCCCTCGGTCGGGGTGAGCAGTTCTTC. Translated: CSALGRGEQFF.

The CDR3 sequence: CASSSGYEQYV. CDR3 nucleotide sequence: TGTGCCAGTAGCTCAGGGTACGAGCAGTACGTC. V gene TRBV19 combines with J gene TRBJ2-7; a weak D match, TRBD1 (5 bases). The CDR3 extends over 11 amino acids. In germline, CDR1 is LNHDA, CDR2 SQIVND (reference sequence). V was trimmed by 6 bases and J by 4 bases, leaving 7 bases between them.

The V call is TRBV28, the J call TRBJ2-7, with TRBD2 as a possible D gene (5 bases). V lost 6 bases and J 3 bases, leaving 18 bases between the germline ends. Per germline, CDR1 MDHEN and CDR2 SYDVKM. The CDR3 spans 15 residues. CDR3 residues: CASRPPRTANYEQYF. CDR3 sequence (DNA): TGTGCCAGCAGACCTCCTAGGACTGCAAACTACGAGCAGTACTTC.